The following is a T cell receptor (beta chain) sequence with its context. Its specificity is not known. This sample was taken from a study of cytomegalovirus exposure and HLA in healthy donors. Findings of the study overall: TCR beta chain V- and J-gene trimming was linked, in a later analysis, to a missense variant in DCLRE1C. Sequencing depth roughly uniform across donors was assumed in presence/absence analyses.

Germline V gene data show CDR1 as MNHNS and CDR2 as SASEGT. The V and J ends lost 6 bases and 10 bases, in that order; junction bases with no gene match: 11. This CDR3 has 13 amino acids. The PCR was carried out with 60 Vbeta primers and 13 Jbeta primers. The assay was immunoSEQ multiplex PCR, and TCRdb's table has in-frame clones only and misses some. Of fewer than 200,000 clones in the sample, roughly four fifths were seen once. The sequenced material came from PBMCs. This TCR derives from a man in his 60s in good health and CMV-seronegative. The chain links TRBV6-1 to TRBJ1-1; 7 bases match TRBD1. CDR3 sequence (DNA): TGTGCCAGCAGAACAACAGGGGCGGAGGTAGCTTTCTTT. Its translation: CASRTTGAEVAFF.